The clone carrying this T cell receptor beta chain turned up a few times. Antigen specificity is unknown. From germline, CDR1 is SEHNR and CDR2 FQNEAQ (reference sequence). Between the trimmed V and J ends, which lost 3 bases and 5 bases, there was a span of 11 bases. The CDR3 runs to 15 residues. Amplified TCR beta CDR3 regions derived from RNA transcripts. The HTBI set primed first-round TCR CDR3 RT-PCR. TCRdb re-analysed the multiplex PCR reads in MiXCR, keeping a single row per CDR3 protein. The sample carries 250,000 to 300,000 distinct CDR3 sequences, approximately 15% recorded once. This sample was taken from a study of T cells in Graves' hyperthyroidism and ophthalmopathy. Findings and limits, study-wide: Stable hyperthyroidism was told apart from ophthalmopathy by a model built on 13 V-J features.

It was at first hyperthyroidism diagnosis, before any ophthalmopathy symptoms, that the blood sample was taken. V is TRBV7-9 and J is TRBJ2-6; D is unresolved. The sample was blood. The receptor was isolated from a woman between 35 and 50 years old with Graves' hyperthyroidism that later progressed to Graves' ophthalmopathy. CDR3 amino acids: CASSLNGGRANVLTF. CDR3 bases: TGTGCCAGCAGCTTGAACGGTGGTAGGGCCAACGTCCTGACTTTC.